This TCR beta chain emerged from a study of blood T cell repertoires in COVID-19. TCRdb's table, derived via immunoSEQ multiplex PCR, lists solely in-frame clones and lacks some. This sample has fewer than 500,000 clones, with 80% to 90% found just once. With regard to this clone: The sample has other DNA sequences that encode this CDR3 too.

The CDR3 has 12 amino acids. Germline CDR1 and CDR2: MDHEN and SYDVKM. V was clipped by 2 bases and J by 5 bases, with 6 bases between them. Participants were placed into cohorts based on the clinical history they reported. Recovered status applied to Cohort 3 donors who had two consecutive negative PCRs. It also applied to those with clearance or with symptom resolution. Sequences were obtained from PBMCs or T cells enriched from blood (not recorded which). The TCR was taken from a man aged 30-40 years who had recovered from COVID-19. The chain combines TRBV28 with TRBJ1-1; possibly TRBD1 for D (6 bases). In nucleotides, the CDR3 is TGTGCCAGCAGTTTAACAGGGACTGAAGCTTTCTTT. It specifies CASSLTGTEAFF.